The 22 T cell receptor beta chains below come from one sample, sequenced in a study of T cell clones after liver transplantation. Clones were sequenced by immunoSEQ multiplex PCR, and TCRdb holds only the in-frame ones, with some missing. The sample lists 95,000 to 130,000 clones, 75% to 95% occurring once. This specimen consisted of CD4+ T cells from blood, obtained 12 months after liver transplant. The receptor source for this set is a human patient who received a liver transplant. Some T cells may be provided by the graft donor.

This chain links TRBV5-6 with TRBJ1-5; D gene ambiguous. With 1 base removed from V and 4 bases from J, the gap between germline ends came to 9 bases. The CDR3 loop spans 14 amino acids. CDR1 SGHDT and CDR2 YYEEEE come from the germline V gene. The CDR3 loop is CASSLFRKNQPQHF. The CDR3, as DNA: TGTGCCAGCAGCTTGTTTAGAAAAAATCAGCCCCAGCATTTT.

This clone occurred a few times. The junction does not match germline at one end; this may be a read error. This rearrangement joins TRBV4-1 to TRBJ1-1, with 9 positions matching TRBD1. The CDR3 runs to 17 residues. The germline gives CDR1 MGHRA, CDR2 YSYEKL. The CDR3 loop is CASSRIARDRENSEAFF. The CDR3 DNA sequence: TGCGCCAGCAGCCGGATCGCCCGGGACAGGGAGAACAGTGAAGCTTTCTTT.

This chain joins TRBV4-2 and TRBJ2-6; D gene ambiguous. Trimming removed 0 bases from V and 0 bases from J, with 15 bases in between. CDR3 length: 19 residues. Germline V CDR1 and CDR2: LGHNA, YNFKEQ. The CDR3 sequence is CASSQDMGRTSSGANVLTF. The DNA for the CDR3 is TGTGCCAGCAGCCAAGATATGGGCAGAACCAGCTCTGGGGCCAACGTCCTGACTTTC.

The chain combines TRBV28 with TRBJ1-2, with D perhaps matching TRBD1 (5 bases). Germline CDR1 MDHEN, CDR2 SYDVKM. This CDR3 spans 11 amino acids. Trimming left V 10 bases short and J 2 bases short, with 8 bases between. The CDR3: CAIQGNYGYTF. The CDR3, as DNA: TGTGCCATCCAGGGAAACTATGGCTACACCTTC.

The chain employs TRBV25-1 and TRBJ2-5; D is undetermined. Trimming took 5 bases from V and 4 from J, leaving 8 bases between them. CDR1 and CDR2 (germline): MGHDK, SYGVNS. CDR3 size: 12 residues. Here the CDR3 DNA reads TGTGCCAGCAGTTTGAACGGAGAGACCCAGTACTTC. Translation gives CASSLNGETQYF.

The chain uses TRBV11-2 and TRBJ1-1, with TRBD1 matching 7 bases. The junction had 4 bases not matched to a gene; V was cut back by 4 bases and J by 5 bases. The CDR3 is made up of 13 amino acids. The germline V gene encodes CDR1 SGHAT and CDR2 FQNNGV. The CDR3 nucleotides read TGTGCCAGCAGCTACCGACAGGGTACTGAAGCTTTCTTT. Its translation: CASSYRQGTEAFF.

The count of this clone is one. The V call is TRBV5-1, the J call TRBJ2-3; the D gene is possibly TRBD2 (6 bases). V was shortened by 2 bases and J by 4 bases, with 14 bases between the two germline ends. The CDR3 has 15 amino acids. Germline lookup yields CDR1 SGHRS and CDR2 YFSETQ. The CDR3 protein is CASSLDSTGADTQYF. The DNA for the CDR3 is TGCGCCAGCAGCTTAGATTCCACGGGAGCAGATACGCAGTATTTT. Using reference TRBV5-1 and TRBJ2-3 for the parts outside the CDR3, the full variable domain is KAGVTQTPRYLIKTRGQQVTLSCSPISGHRSVSWYQQTPGQGLQFLFEYFSETQRNKGNFPGRFSGRQFSNSRSEMNVSTLELGDSALYLCASSLDSTGADTQYFGPGTRLTVL.

V usage is TRBV7-2 and J usage is TRBJ2-1, with 7 bases that match TRBD1. The CDR3 consists of 15 residues. V lost 2 bases to trimming and J lost 0 bases; unmatched junction nucleotides: 1. CDR1 and CDR2 from the germline V gene are SGHTA and FQGNSA. In nucleotides, the CDR3 is TGTGCCAGCAGCTTACAGGGGGTCTCCTACAATGAGCAGTTCTTC. Protein: CASSLQGVSYNEQFF.

The rearrangement uses TRBV7-2 and TRBJ2-1; possibly TRBD2 for D (6 bases). In germline, CDR1 is SGHTA, CDR2 FQGNSA. V lost 0 bases, J lost 8 bases, and 8 bases lay in between. This CDR3 has 13 residues. The CDR3 region is CASSLARGYEQFF. The CDR3 DNA follows: TGTGCCAGCAGCTTAGCGCGGGGCTATGAGCAGTTCTTC.

V and J are TRBV6-5 and TRBJ2-7; D not resolved. The germline V and J ends were trimmed by 5 bases and 5 bases, with 19 bases remaining between them. CDR3 length equals 15 residues. Per the germline V gene, CDR1 is MNHEY and CDR2 is SVGAGI. CDR3 region: CASSTPGLVTDEQYF. CDR3 nucleotides: TGTGCCAGCAGTACACCGGGCCTGGTGACTGACGAGCAGTACTTC.

The chain carries TRBV11-1 and TRBJ1-2; D gene uncertain. The CDR3 loop spans 13 amino acids. Per germline, CDR1 SGHAT and CDR2 FQDESV (reference sequence). Trimming removed 5 bases from V and 5 bases from J, with 12 bases in between. CDR3: CASSVQVAYGYTF. The CDR3 bases are TGTGCCAGCAGCGTCCAAGTGGCTTATGGCTACACCTTC. Filled out from reference TRBV11-1 and TRBJ1-2, the complete variable domain reads EAEVAQSPRYKITEKSQAVAFWCDPISGHATLYWYRQILGQGPELLVQFQDESVVDDSQLPKDRFSAERLKGVDSTLKIQPAELGDSAMYLCASSVQVAYGYTFGSGTRLTVV.

V is TRBV28 and J is TRBJ1-2; D unclear. Trimming removed 2 bases from V and 1 base from J, with 8 bases in between. This CDR3 has 14 amino acids. Germline V CDR1 and CDR2: MDHEN, SYDVKM. CDR3 nucleotides: TGTGCCAGCAGTTTACCGGACCATAACTATGGCTACACCTTC. It yields the protein CASSLPDHNYGYTF.

V is TRBV2 and J is TRBJ1-4; D is undetermined. V dropped 6 bases and J dropped 8 bases, with 4 bases sitting between them. The germline V gene encodes CDR1 SNHLY and CDR2 FYNNEI. The CDR3 is made up of 10 amino acids. CDR3 in amino acids: CASSREKLFF. DNA of the CDR3: TGTGCCAGCAGCAGGGAAAAACTGTTTTTT. Full variable domain (remainder filled in from reference TRBV2 and TRBJ1-4): EPEVTQTPSHQVTQMGQEVILRCVPISNHLYFYWYRQILGQKVEFLVSFYNNEISEKSEIFDDQFSVERPDGSNFTLKIRSTKLEDSAMYFCASSREKLFFGSGTQLSVL.

V and J are TRBV6-4 and TRBJ2-1, with TRBD2 matching over 14 bases. CDR1 is MRHNA and CDR2 is SNTAGT in the germline V gene. Germline trimming cut 4 bases from V and 9 bases from J; bases unmatched to any gene: 5. This CDR3 has 15 residues. The DNA of the CDR3 is TGTGCCAGCAGTGGGGGACTAGCGGGAGTCAGTGAGCAGTTCTTC. Translated: CASSGGLAGVSEQFF.

V is TRBV28 and J is TRBJ2-1, with 12 bases aligning to TRBD2. With V trimmed by 7 bases and J by 2 bases, 6 bases remained unmatched. Germline V CDR1 and CDR2: MDHEN, SYDVKM. This CDR3 is 16 amino acids long. The CDR3 loop reads CASIGASGRAYNEQFF. In DNA form, the CDR3 reads TGTGCCAGCATCGGGGCTAGCGGGAGGGCCTACAATGAGCAGTTCTTC.

The chain joins TRBV7-4 to TRBJ1-5; D gene uncertain. The CDR3 contains 14 residues. Germline CDR1 reads SGHVT; CDR2 reads SQSDAQ. The V end was cut by 1 base, the J end by 1 base, with 5 bases between. The CDR3 region is CASSLGPSNQPQHF. DNA of the CDR3: TGTGCCAGCAGCTTAGGTCCAAGCAATCAGCCCCAGCATTTT. Full variable domain (remainder filled in from reference TRBV7-4 and TRBJ1-5): GAGVSQSPRYKVAKRGRDVALRCDSISGHVTLYWYRQTLGQGSEVLTYSQSDAQRDKSGRPSGRFSAERPERSVSTLKIQRTEQGDSAVYLCASSLGPSNQPQHFGDGTRLSIL.

This chain joins TRBV10-3 and TRBJ1-1; perhaps TRBD1 as D (5 bases). The CDR3 extends over 15 amino acids. CDR1 is ENHRY and CDR2 is SYGVKD in the germline V gene. Trimming took 0 bases from V and 3 from J, leaving 11 bases between them. CDR3: CAISESFGGDTEAFF. In DNA form, the CDR3 reads TGTGCCATCAGTGAGTCATTTGGGGGGGACACTGAAGCTTTCTTT.

The sample holds one count of this clone. The chain combines TRBV7-2 with TRBJ1-2, with TRBD1 matching over 7 bases. The CDR3 contains 15 residues. CDR1 SGHTA and CDR2 FQGNSA come from the germline V gene. The V segment lost 3 bases and the J segment 6 bases; nucleotides outside the gene matches: 10. CDR3 in DNA: TGTGCCAGCAGCTTTTCCCCGACAGGGTCCGATGGCTACACCTTC. The encoded protein is CASSFSPTGSDGYTF. Complete variable domain (other parts from reference TRBV7-2 and TRBJ1-2): GAGVSQSPSNKVTEKGKDVELRCDPISGHTALYWYRQSLGQGLEFLIYFQGNSAPDKSGLPSDRFSAERTGGSVSTLTIQRTQQEDSAVYLCASSFSPTGSDGYTFGSGTRLTVV.

This clone turned up a few times. This sequence joins TRBV15 and TRBJ2-7; D possibly corresponds to TRBD1 (5 bases). The V end was cut by 3 bases, the J end by 5 bases, with 14 bases between. CDR3 size: 14 residues. The V gene's germline CDR1 is LNHNV and CDR2 YYDKDF (reference sequence). This chain's CDR3 is CATSRTLGLNEQYF. The CDR3 DNA follows: TGTGCCACCAGCAGGACTTTGGGGCTTAACGAGCAGTACTTC.

The rearrangement links TRBV7-3 to TRBJ2-3; 9 nucleotides align to TRBD2. The CDR3 totals 15 residues. V trimming: 6 bases; J trimming: 4 bases; junction bases outside the gene matches: 8. Germline CDR1 reads SGHTA; CDR2 reads FQGTGA. The CDR3 nucleotides are TGTGCCAGCAGTACCGGGACTAGCTTGGCAGATACGCAGTATTTT. Its protein is CASSTGTSLADTQYF.

This clone was picked up one time. The gene calls are TRBV9 and TRBJ2-2, with 7 bases lining up with TRBD2. CDR3 length equals 17 residues. Trimming removed 0 bases from V and 2 bases from J; junction bases left unmatched: 7. Germline V gene data show CDR1 as SGDLS and CDR2 as YYNGEE. The CDR3 loop is CASSVAPTSRNTGELFF. The CDR3 coding sequence is TGTGCCAGCAGCGTAGCCCCGACTAGCCGAAACACCGGGGAGCTGTTTTTT.

This sequence joins TRBV29-1 and TRBJ2-5; 7 nucleotides agree with TRBD1. After removal of 3 bases from V and 4 bases from J, the junction contained 23 bases not matched to a gene. Germline lookup yields CDR1 SQVTM and CDR2 ANQGSEA. CDR3 size: 19 residues. Here the CDR3 reads CSVERVDRDDNRGRETQYF. The CDR3 nucleotides are TGCAGCGTTGAGAGGGTAGACAGGGATGATAACAGGGGACGAGAGACCCAGTACTTC.